One sample yielded the 8 T cell receptor beta chains listed below, sequenced in a study of shared clonotypes between healthy human individuals. Libraries were prepared by immunoSEQ multiplex PCR; TCRdb keeps only in-frame clonotypes and omits some of them. The sample contains about 960,000 clones, over 60% of which appear only once. Sequenced input: memory CD4+ T cells sorted from blood. The subset denotes: CD45RA-negative fraction. The receptors were gathered from a man between 18 and 35 years old in good health.

This chain uses TRBV7-2 with TRBJ2-7, with D uncertain. Deletions cut 1 base from V and 0 bases from J, with 13 bases between. Per germline, CDR1 SGHTA and CDR2 FQGNSA. The CDR3 is 16 amino acids. The CDR3 region is CASSLGGLIPSYEQYF. The CDR3 nucleotides read TGTGCCAGCAGCTTAGGAGGCCTAATCCCCTCCTACGAGCAGTACTTC.

V usage is TRBV30 and J usage is TRBJ2-3; 10 bases are shared with TRBD2. The V gene end was trimmed by 3 bases and the J gene end by 2 bases; junction bases not matched to a gene: 5. CDR1 and CDR2 from the germline V gene are GTSNPN and SVGIG (reference sequence). This CDR3 has 15 residues. Here the CDR3 reads CAWRPTSGHTDTQYF. The CDR3 region has the DNA TGTGCCTGGAGGCCGACTAGCGGGCACACAGATACGCAGTATTTT.

This chain uses TRBV5-1 with TRBJ2-3; 10 nucleotides line up with TRBD1. CDR3 length equals 14 residues. V gave up 4 bases and J gave up 3 bases; unmatched junction bases: 2. Germline CDR1 SGHRS, CDR2 YFSETQ. The CDR3, as DNA: TGCGCCAGCAGCGCGGGACAGGGGACAGATACGCAGTATTTT. It yields the protein CASSAGQGTDTQYF. Drawing the rest from reference TRBV5-1 and TRBJ2-3, the complete variable domain is KAGVTQTPRYLIKTRGQQVTLSCSPISGHRSVSWYQQTPGQGLQFLFEYFSETQRNKGNFPGRFSGRQFSNSRSEMNVSTLELGDSALYLCASSAGQGTDTQYFGPGTRLTVL.

This clone was detected only once. The chain joins TRBV6-1 to TRBJ2-2; 8 positions agree with TRBD1. The germline gives CDR1 MNHNS, CDR2 SASEGT. The V and J ends lost 4 bases and 6 bases, in that order; junction bases with no gene match: 4. The CDR3 runs 14 residues. CDR3 amino acids: CASSGQGFAGELFF. The CDR3, as DNA: TGTGCCAGCAGTGGACAGGGGTTTGCCGGGGAGCTGTTTTTT.

J is TRBJ2-5 and V is TRBV2; D unclear. Between the trimmed V and J ends, which lost 6 bases and 2 bases, there was a span of 13 bases. This CDR3 region has 14 residues. Per germline, CDR1 SNHLY and CDR2 FYNNEI. CDR3 coding DNA: TGTGCCAGCAGAAGGGTGGAGTATCAAGAGACCCAGTACTTC. Amino acids: CASRRVEYQETQYF.

The chain uses TRBV10-1 and TRBJ2-2; tentatively, D is TRBD1 or TRBD2 (5 bases each). Trimming removed 6 bases at V and 5 bases at J, with 19 bases between. The CDR3 is made up of 16 amino acids. Per germline, CDR1 WNHNN and CDR2 SYGVQD (reference sequence). DNA for the CDR3: TGCGCCAGCAGCTATTCGGGACCGGCGGCGACCGGGGAGCTGTTTTTT. This gives the protein CASSYSGPAATGELFF.

This clone was observed many times. The chain links TRBV19 to TRBJ2-2; the match to TRBD2 covers 11 bases. Germline-derived CDR1 and CDR2 are LNHDA and SQIVND (reference sequence). J lost 5 bases, V lost 4 bases, and 3 bases had no gene match. CDR3 size: 15 residues. CDR3 sequence (DNA): TGTGCCAGTAGTAGGGGACTAGCGGCTACCGGGGAGCTGTTTTTT. Amino acids: CASSRGLAATGELFF.

This clone came up once. The gene calls are TRBV6-6 and TRBJ1-4, with D tentatively TRBD1 (5 bases). Trimming stripped 6 bases from V and 4 bases from J, with 12 bases between. Germline V gene data show CDR1 as MNHNY and CDR2 as SVGAGI (reference sequence). This CDR3 contains 14 residues. The DNA for the CDR3 is TGTGCCAGCAGCCGCAGGGAGATTAATGAAAAACTGTTTTTT. Amino acid sequence: CASSRREINEKLFF.